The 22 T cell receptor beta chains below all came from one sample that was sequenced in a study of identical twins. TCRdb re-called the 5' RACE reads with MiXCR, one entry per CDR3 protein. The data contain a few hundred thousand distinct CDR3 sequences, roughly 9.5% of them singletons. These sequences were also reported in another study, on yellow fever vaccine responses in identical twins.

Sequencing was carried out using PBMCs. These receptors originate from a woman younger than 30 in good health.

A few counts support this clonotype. In nucleotides, the CDR3 is TGTGCCAGCAGCTGGACAGGGGTGGGCGGGGAGCTGTTTTTT. Its protein is CASSWTGVGGELFF. The V and J genes are TRBV28 and TRBJ2-2; 9 bases fit TRBD1. Germline V gene sequence: CDR1 MDHEN, CDR2 SYDVKM. J lost 7 bases, V lost 6 bases, and 6 bases had no gene match. The CDR3 has 14 residues.

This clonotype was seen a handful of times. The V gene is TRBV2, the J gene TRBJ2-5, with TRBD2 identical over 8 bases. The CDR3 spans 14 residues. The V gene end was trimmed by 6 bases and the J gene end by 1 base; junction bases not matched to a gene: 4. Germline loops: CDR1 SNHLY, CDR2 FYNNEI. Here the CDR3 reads CASRPTSGQETQYF. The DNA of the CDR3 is TGTGCCAGCAGACCCACTAGCGGCCAAGAGACCCAGTACTTC.

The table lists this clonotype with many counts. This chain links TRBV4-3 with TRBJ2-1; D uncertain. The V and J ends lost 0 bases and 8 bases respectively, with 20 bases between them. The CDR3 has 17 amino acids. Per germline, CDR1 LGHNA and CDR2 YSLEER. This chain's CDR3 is CASSQDLRVTGLDEQFF. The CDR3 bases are TGCGCCAGCAGCCAAGATCTTAGGGTGACTGGCCTTGATGAGCAGTTCTTC.

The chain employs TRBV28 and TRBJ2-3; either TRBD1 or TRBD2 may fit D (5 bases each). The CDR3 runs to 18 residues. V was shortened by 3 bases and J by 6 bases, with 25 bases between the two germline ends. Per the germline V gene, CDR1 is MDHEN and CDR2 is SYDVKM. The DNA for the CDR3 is TGTGCCAGCAGTTTCGCTCATCTTATCGGGGCGTTGGGGGATACGCAGTATTTT. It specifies CASSFAHLIGALGDTQYF.

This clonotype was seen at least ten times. The chain's CDR3 is CASSFREVRTDTQYF. In nucleotides, the CDR3 is TGCGCCAGCAGCTTCAGGGAGGTGCGCACAGATACGCAGTATTTT. V usage is TRBV5-1 and J usage is TRBJ2-3; weak D call: TRBD2 (6 bases). Germline CDR1 SGHRS, CDR2 YFSETQ. The CDR3 covers 15 residues. The germline V and J ends were trimmed by 2 bases and 1 base, with 11 bases remaining between them. Looking up the rest from reference TRBV5-1 and TRBJ2-3 gives the full variable domain: KAGVTQTPRYLIKTRGQQVTLSCSPISGHRSVSWYQQTPGQGLQFLFEYFSETQRNKGNFPGRFSGRQFSNSRSEMNVSTLELGDSALYLCASSFREVRTDTQYFGPGTRLTVL.

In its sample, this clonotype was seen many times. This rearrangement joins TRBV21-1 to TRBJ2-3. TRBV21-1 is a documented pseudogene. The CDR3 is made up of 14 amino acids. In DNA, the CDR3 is TGTGCCAGCAGCAAAAGGTCGGGCACAGATACGCAGTATTTT. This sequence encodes CASSKRSGTDTQYF.

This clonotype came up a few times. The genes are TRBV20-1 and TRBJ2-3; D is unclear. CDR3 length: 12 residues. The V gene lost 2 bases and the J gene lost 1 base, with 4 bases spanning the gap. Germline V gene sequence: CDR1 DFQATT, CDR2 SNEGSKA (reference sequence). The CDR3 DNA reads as TGCAGTGCTAGACTCCGCACAGATACGCAGTATTTT. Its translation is CSARLRTDTQYF.

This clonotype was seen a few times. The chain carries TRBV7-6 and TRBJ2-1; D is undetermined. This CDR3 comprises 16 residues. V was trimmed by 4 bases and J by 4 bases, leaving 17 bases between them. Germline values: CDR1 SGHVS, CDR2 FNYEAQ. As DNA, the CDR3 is TGTGCCAGCAGCTCCAAAGCCGCTGTGAGGTACAATGAGCAGTTCTTC. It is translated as CASSSKAAVRYNEQFF.

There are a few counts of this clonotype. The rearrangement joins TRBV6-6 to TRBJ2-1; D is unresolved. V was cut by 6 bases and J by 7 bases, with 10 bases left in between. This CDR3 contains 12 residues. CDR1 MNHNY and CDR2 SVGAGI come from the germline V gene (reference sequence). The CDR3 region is CASSQSLNEQFF. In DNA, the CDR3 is TGTGCCAGCAGCCAATCTCTGAATGAGCAGTTCTTC.

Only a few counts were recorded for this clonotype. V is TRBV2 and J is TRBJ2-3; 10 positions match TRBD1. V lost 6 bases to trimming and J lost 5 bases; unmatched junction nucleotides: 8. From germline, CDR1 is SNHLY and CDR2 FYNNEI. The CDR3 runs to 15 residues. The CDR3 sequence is CASRPDRGHGDTQYF. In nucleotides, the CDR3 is TGTGCCAGCAGACCCGACAGGGGGCATGGAGATACGCAGTATTTT.

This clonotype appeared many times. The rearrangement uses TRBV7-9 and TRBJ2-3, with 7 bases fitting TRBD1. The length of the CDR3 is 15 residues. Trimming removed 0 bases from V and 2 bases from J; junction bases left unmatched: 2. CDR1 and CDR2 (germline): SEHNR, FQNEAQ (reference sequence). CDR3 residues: CASSLAGTATDTQYF. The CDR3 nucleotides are TGTGCCAGCAGCTTAGCCGGGACAGCCACAGATACGCAGTATTTT. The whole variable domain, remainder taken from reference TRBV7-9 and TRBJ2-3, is DTGVSQNPRHKITKRGQNVTFRCDPISEHNRLYWYRQTLGQGPEFLTYFQNEAQLEKSRLLSDRFSAERPKGSFSTLEIQRTEQGDSAMYLCASSLAGTATDTQYFGPGTRLTVL.

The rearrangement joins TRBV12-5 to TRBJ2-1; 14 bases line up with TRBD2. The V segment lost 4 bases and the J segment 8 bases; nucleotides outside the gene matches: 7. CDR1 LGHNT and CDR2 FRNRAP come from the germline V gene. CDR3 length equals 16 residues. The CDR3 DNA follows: TGTGCTAGTGGTTCCGGGACTAGCGGGAGTCGGTATGAGCAGTTCTTC. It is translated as CASGSGTSGSRYEQFF.

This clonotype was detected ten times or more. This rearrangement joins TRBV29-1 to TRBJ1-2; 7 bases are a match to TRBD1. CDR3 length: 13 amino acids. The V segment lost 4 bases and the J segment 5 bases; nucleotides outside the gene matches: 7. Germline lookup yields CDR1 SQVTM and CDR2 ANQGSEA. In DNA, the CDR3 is TGCAGCGTTGCTGGACAGGTTTCGTATGGCTACACCTTC. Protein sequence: CSVAGQVSYGYTF.

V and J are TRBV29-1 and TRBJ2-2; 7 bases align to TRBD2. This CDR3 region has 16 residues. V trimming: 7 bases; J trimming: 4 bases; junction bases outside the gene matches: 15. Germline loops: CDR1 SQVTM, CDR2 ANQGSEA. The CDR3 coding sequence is TGCAGCGCCGGAGGACTAGGGTTTAGAGCCACCGGGGAGCTGTTTTTT. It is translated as CSAGGLGFRATGELFF.

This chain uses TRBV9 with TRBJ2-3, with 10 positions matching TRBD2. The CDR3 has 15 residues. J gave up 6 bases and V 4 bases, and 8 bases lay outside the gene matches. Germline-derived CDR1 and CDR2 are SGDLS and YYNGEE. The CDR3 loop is CASSSLAGAGDTQYF. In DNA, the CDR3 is TGTGCCAGCAGCTCGCTAGCGGGGGCAGGTGATACGCAGTATTTT. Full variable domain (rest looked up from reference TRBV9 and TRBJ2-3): DSGVTQTPKHLITATGQRVTLRCSPRSGDLSVYWYQQSLDQGLQFLIQYYNGEERAKGNILERFSAQQFPDLHSELNLSSLELGDSALYFCASSSLAGAGDTQYFGPGTRLTVL.

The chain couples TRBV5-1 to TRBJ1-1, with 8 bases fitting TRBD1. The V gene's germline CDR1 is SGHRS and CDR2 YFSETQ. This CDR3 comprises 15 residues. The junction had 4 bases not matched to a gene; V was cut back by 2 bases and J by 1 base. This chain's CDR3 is CASSLQGGGNTEAFF. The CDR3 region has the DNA TGCGCCAGCAGCTTACAGGGGGGCGGGAACACTGAAGCTTTCTTT.

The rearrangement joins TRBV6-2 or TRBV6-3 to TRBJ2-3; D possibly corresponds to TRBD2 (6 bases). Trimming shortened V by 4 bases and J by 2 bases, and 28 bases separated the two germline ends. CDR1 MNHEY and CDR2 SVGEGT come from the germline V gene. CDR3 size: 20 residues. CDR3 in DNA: TGTGCCAGCAGTTCCGGATGGGAAGGGCCCTCCGCTAGCGACACAGATACGCAGTATTTT. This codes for CASSSGWEGPSASDTDTQYF.

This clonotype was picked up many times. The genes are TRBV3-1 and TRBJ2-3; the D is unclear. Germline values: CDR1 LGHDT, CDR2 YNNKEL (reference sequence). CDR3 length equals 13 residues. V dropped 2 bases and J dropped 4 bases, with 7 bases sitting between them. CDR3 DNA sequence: TGTGCCAGCAGCCAATTTTTGTCAGATACGCAGTATTTT. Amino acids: CASSQFLSDTQYF.

The CDR3 bases are TGTGCCAGTAGTATTGCCAGTGGGGCCTACGAGCAGTACTTC. It translates to CASSIASGAYEQYF. The rearrangement joins TRBV19 to TRBJ2-7; D is ambiguous. Germline V lookup: CDR1 LNHDA, CDR2 SQIVND (reference sequence). This CDR3 is 14 amino acids long. Trimming removed 3 bases at V and 2 bases at J, with 11 bases between. The full variable domain, in which reference TRBV19 and TRBJ2-7 provide the parts outside the CDR3, is DGGITQSPKYLFRKEGQNVTLSCEQNLNHDAMYWYRQDPGQGLRLIYYSQIVNDFQKGDIAEGYSVSREKKESFPLTVTSAQKNPTAFYLCASSIASGAYEQYFGPGTRLTVT.

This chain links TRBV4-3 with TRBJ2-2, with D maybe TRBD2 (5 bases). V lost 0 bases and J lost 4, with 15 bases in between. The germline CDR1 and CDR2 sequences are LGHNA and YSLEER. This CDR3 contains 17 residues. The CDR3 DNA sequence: TGCGCCAGCAGCCAAGAGCGGGCAGGATTCCCCACCGGGGAGCTGTTTTTT. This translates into CASSQERAGFPTGELFF.

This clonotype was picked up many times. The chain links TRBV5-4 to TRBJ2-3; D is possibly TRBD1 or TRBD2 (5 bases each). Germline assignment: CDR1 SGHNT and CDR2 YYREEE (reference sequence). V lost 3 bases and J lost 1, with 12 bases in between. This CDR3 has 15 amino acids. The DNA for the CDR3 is TGTGCCAGCAGCTGGCCGGGACCGCGCACAGATACGCAGTATTTT. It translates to CASSWPGPRTDTQYF.

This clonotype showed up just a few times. The CDR3 nucleotides read TGTGCCAGCAGGGAGGGGAGGGCCAACACAGATACGCAGTATTTT. Amino acid sequence: CASREGRANTDTQYF. This chain joins TRBV6-1 and TRBJ2-3; 7 bases map to TRBD2. CDR3 length equals 15 residues. Looked up from germline, CDR1 is MNHNS and CDR2 is SASEGT. J lost 2 bases, V lost 6 bases, and 8 bases had no gene match.